The clone carrying this T cell receptor beta chain was observed a single time. The antigen remains unidentified. This specimen comes from a study of cytomegalovirus exposure and HLA in healthy donors. Germline-derived CDR1 and CDR2 are SGDLS and YYNGEE. Trimming took 3 bases from V and 7 from J; bases not matched to a gene: 10. This CDR3 is built from 16 residues. Study conclusions and caveats: Across donors, most TCRs were seen rarely, yet some public ones were widespread. Researchers catalogued about 150 TCR beta chains as cytomegalovirus-associated. Reportedly, cytomegalovirus status was diagnosed with high sensitivity and specificity.

Sequencing used immunoSEQ multiplex PCR; TCRdb keeps in-frame clones, though not all of them. The sample comprises about 120,000 clones, roughly nine tenths of which are singletons, and 4% to 5.5% rests with the top ten. Donors came from a validation cohort of over a hundred subjects, distinct from the first 666-subject cohort. The specimen sequenced was PBMCs. The chain uses TRBV9 and TRBJ1-4, with TRBD1 identical over 9 bases. The receptor was derived from a man between 18 and 35 years old in good health and CMV-seropositive. The CDR3 sequence: CASSALAGTGTEKLFF. CDR3 nucleotides: TGTGCCAGCAGCGCACTGGCCGGGACAGGGACTGAAAAACTGTTTTTT.